Listed below are T cell receptor beta chains from one sample, sequenced in a study of shared clonotypes between healthy human individuals. Clones were read by immunoSEQ multiplex PCR, and TCRdb kept only the in-frame ones, dropping some. The repertoire holds 2 million to 2.5 million clones, approximately 90% seen once, with more than 0.35% in the top ten. Sample: naive CD4+ T cells from PBMCs. Receptors originate from a man in his late teens or twenties in good health. Some clones in this sample may be carry-over from other donors' samples. The CDR3 runs from the conserved cysteine through the conserved F or W. The D gene is left open where the match is weak. Not every row has a clone size; where given, it reads once, few, many or a size class.

v_call: TRBV27; d_call: TRBD1; clone_size: NA; j_call: TRBJ2-3; cdr3_nt: TGTGCCAGCAGCTCCCTTGGGACAGCGCCAAGCACAGATACGCAGTATTTT; cdr3_aa: CASSSLGTAPSTDTQYF
v_call: TRBV28; d_call: NA; clone_size: NA; j_call: TRBJ2-7; cdr3_nt: TGTGCCAGCAGTTTAGGGACGGTCTCCTACGAGCAGTACTTC; cdr3_aa: CASSLGTVSYEQYF
v_call: TRBV5-1; d_call: NA; clone_size: NA; j_call: TRBJ2-7; cdr3_nt: TGCGCCAGCAGCTACAGACAGGAATCCTACGAGCAGTACTTC; cdr3_aa: CASSYRQESYEQYF
v_call: TRBV7-2; d_call: TRBD1; clone_size: NA; j_call: TRBJ2-1; cdr3_nt: TGTGCCAGCAGCTCAAGACCGGGACAGGGGGCGAACTACAATGAGCAGTTCTTC; cdr3_aa: CASSSRPGQGANYNEQFF
v_call: TRBV19; d_call: NA; clone_size: NA; j_call: TRBJ1-5; cdr3_nt: TGTGCCAGTAGTATTGAGGGGCAGGGTAATCAGCCCCAGCATTTT; cdr3_aa: CASSIEGQGNQPQHF
v_call: TRBV18; d_call: NA; clone_size: once; j_call: TRBJ2-5; cdr3_nt: TGTGCCAGCACCATGGGGGTTCCGGAGACCCAGTACTTC; cdr3_aa: CASTMGVPETQYF
v_call: TRBV6-1; d_call: NA; clone_size: NA; j_call: TRBJ1-3; cdr3_nt: TGTGCCAGCCATCTAAGTTCGCTAGGAAACACCATATATTTT; cdr3_aa: CASHLSSLGNTIYF
v_call: TRBV11-2; d_call: NA; clone_size: NA; j_call: TRBJ2-2; cdr3_nt: TGTGCCAGCAGCTTAGATTGGATGCCTGGCACCGGGGAGCTGTTTTTT; cdr3_aa: CASSLDWMPGTGELFF
v_call: TRBV5-1; d_call: TRBD2; clone_size: NA; j_call: TRBJ2-4; cdr3_nt: TGCGCCAGCAGCTCCGGACTAGCGGGAGATGGATCCAAAAACATTCAGTACTTC; cdr3_aa: CASSSGLAGDGSKNIQYF
v_call: TRBV19; d_call: NA; clone_size: NA; j_call: TRBJ2-5; cdr3_nt: TGTGCCAGTAGTACCTGGTTAAACGGCGGGGAAGAAGAGACCCAGTACTTC; cdr3_aa: CASSTWLNGGEEETQYF
v_call: TRBV11-2; d_call: NA; clone_size: NA; j_call: TRBJ2-7; cdr3_nt: TGTGCCAGCAGCTTAGTCGGGGGCAGTTGGTCGCGCTACGAGCAGTACTTC; cdr3_aa: CASSLVGGSWSRYEQYF
v_call: TRBV9; d_call: NA; clone_size: NA; j_call: TRBJ2-1; cdr3_nt: TGTGCCAGCAGCGTAACCTCAGGGGTCCATGAGCAGTTCTTC; cdr3_aa: CASSVTSGVHEQFF
v_call: TRBV5-6; d_call: TRBD1; clone_size: NA; j_call: TRBJ2-7; cdr3_nt: TGTGCCAGCAGCGGGACAGATTCCCCCTACGAGCAGTACTTC; cdr3_aa: CASSGTDSPYEQYF
v_call: TRBV29-1; d_call: NA; clone_size: NA; j_call: TRBJ1-2; cdr3_nt: TGCAGCGTTGAAGAGGTTCACGGGCGTACCTTC; cdr3_aa: CSVEEVHGRTF